A single sample is the source of the 15 T cell receptor beta chains below, sequenced in a study of Graves' ophthalmopathy and Graves' hyperthyroidism. The TCR beta CDR3 regions underwent amplification from RNA transcripts. In the first round, RT-PCR was carried out with HTBI primers, and a multiplex PCR formed the second round. Via MiXCR, TCRdb re-called the multiplex PCR reads, giving one row per CDR3 protein. The sample records about 1.1 million distinct CDR3 sequences, about two fifths being singletons. Sequenced input: peripheral blood or thyroid tissue (not recorded which). The receptors come from an adult man with Graves' hyperthyroidism.

This clonotype turned up a few times. The genes are TRBV25-1 and TRBJ2-3; no clear D. The ends were cut back, 7 bases at V and 0 bases at J, with 14 bases in the middle. The germline V gene has CDR1 MGHDK and CDR2 SYGVNS. The CDR3 loop spans 15 amino acids. The DNA for the CDR3 is TGTGCCAGCACCCATCTTGGTGGGAGCACAGATACGCAGTATTTT. Encoded protein: CASTHLGGSTDTQYF.

The chain uses TRBV25-1 and TRBJ1-1; tentative D call: TRBD1 (5 bases). V was cut by 8 bases and J by 4 bases, with 14 bases left in between. The CDR3 length is 13 residues. The germline V gene encodes CDR1 MGHDK and CDR2 SYGVNS. For the CDR3, the DNA is TGTGCCAGCTGCCAAGGGCAGGGCACTGAAGCTTTCTTT. It specifies CASCQGQGTEAFF. The full variable domain, completed using reference TRBV25-1 and TRBJ1-1, is EADIYQTPRYLVIGTGKKITLECSQTMGHDKMYWYQQDPGMELHLIHYSYGVNSTEKGDLSSESTVSRIRTEHFPLTLESARPSHTSQYLCASCQGQGTEAFFGQGTRLTVV.

This clonotype has a count of ten or more. This chain uses TRBV10-3 with TRBJ1-5, with D perhaps matching TRBD1 (5 bases). In germline, CDR1 is ENHRY, CDR2 SYGVKD. V lost 4 bases and J lost 4, with 11 bases in between. The CDR3 is made up of 14 amino acids. CDR3: CAISGGRGNQPQHF. CDR3 bases: TGTGCCATCAGTGGGGGAAGGGGTAATCAGCCCCAGCATTTT.

Many counts were recorded for this clonotype. V and J are TRBV7-8 and TRBJ1-5; tentative D call: TRBD1 (5 bases). CDR1 and CDR2 from the germline V gene are SGHVS and FQNEAQ. Trimming took 5 bases from V and 6 from J, leaving 20 bases between them. CDR3 length: 16 residues. CDR3 nucleotide sequence: TGTGCCAGCAGCGTAGGGGCCCTAACCGATGGTCAGCCCCAGCATTTT. This sequence encodes CASSVGALTDGQPQHF.

A word on this clonotype: At one of its ends the junction is not consistent with the germline gene, which may arise from a read error. This chain connects TRBV6-5 to TRBJ2-6; 7 bases match TRBD2. The CDR3 is 16 amino acids. Looked up from germline, CDR1 is MNHEY and CDR2 is SVGAGI. CDR3 nucleotides: TGTGCCAGCAGTTACGACGGGGGGTCTGGGGCCAACGCCCTGACTTTC. Protein: CASSYDGGSGANALTF.

Notes on this clonotype: The junction departs from the called germline gene at one end, perhaps through a read error. This chain links TRBV30 with TRBJ1-5; D might be TRBD1 (6 bases). Per the germline V gene, CDR1 is GTSNPN and CDR2 is SVGIG (reference sequence). The CDR3 sequence is 13 residues long. This CDR3 reads CARSRRGDQPQHF. The CDR3 DNA follows: TGTGCCCGGAGTAGGAGGGGGGATCAGCCCCAGCATTTT.

This clonotype came up many times. The rearrangement uses TRBV7-9 and TRBJ1-3; tentatively, D is TRBD1 (6 bases). V lost 1 base, J lost 6 bases, and 10 bases lay in between. CDR3 length equals 14 residues. Germline V gene sequence: CDR1 SEHNR, CDR2 FQNEAQ (reference sequence). CDR3 sequence (DNA): TGTGCCAGCAGCTTAGGACAGGCTGAAAACACCATATATTTT. It codes for CASSLGQAENTIYF.

There are a few counts of this clonotype. The chain joins TRBV7-8 to TRBJ2-7; 9 positions match TRBD1. Looked up from germline, CDR1 is SGHVS and CDR2 is FQNEAQ. This CDR3 has 14 residues. Losses at the gene ends were 8 bases for V and 5 bases for J; bases not matched to a gene: 10. As DNA, the CDR3 is TGTGCCAGCTCACCAACGGGACAGGGCCACGAGCAGTACTTC. This codes for CASSPTGQGHEQYF.

There are a few counts of this clonotype. The chain is built from TRBV25-1 and TRBJ1-4, with 9 bases that match TRBD1. Germline V gene lookup returns CDR1 MGHDK and CDR2 SYGVNS. CDR3 length equals 16 residues. The ends lost 4 bases at V and 7 bases at J; junction bases unmatched: 10. The CDR3 loop is CASSGPTGGAGEKLFF. The CDR3 DNA follows: TGTGCCAGCAGTGGTCCAACAGGGGGCGCGGGTGAAAAACTGTTTTTT.

This clonotype occurred a few times. V is TRBV7-2 and J is TRBJ2-3, with D unresolved. The CDR3 length is 12 residues. The V end was cut by 5 bases, the J end by 6 bases, with 9 bases between. Germline CDR1 is SGHTA and CDR2 is FQGNSA. The CDR3 DNA reads as TGTGCCAGCAGCCCAGGTGTGGATACGCAGTATTTT. It specifies CASSPGVDTQYF.

To note about this clonotype: It may be a read error: a sequence one base away is much more abundant. This chain joins TRBV20-1 and TRBJ1-1; 7 positions agree with TRBD1. The CDR3 runs 13 residues. Per germline, CDR1 DFQATT and CDR2 SNEGSKA (reference sequence). V gave up 3 bases and J gave up 1 base; unmatched junction bases: 2. CDR3 residues: CSARGQSNTEAFF. In nucleotides, the CDR3 is TGCAGTGCTAGGGGACAGTCGAACACTGAAGCTTTCTTT.

The chain links TRBV9 to TRBJ2-7; D is tentatively TRBD1 or TRBD2 (5 bases each). V gave up 0 bases and J gave up 5 bases, with 9 bases separating them. Germline assignment: CDR1 SGDLS and CDR2 YYNGEE. This CDR3 spans 13 amino acids. This chain's CDR3 is CASSVEGTNEQYF. The CDR3 nucleotides read TGTGCCAGCAGCGTAGAAGGGACCAACGAGCAGTACTTC.

V and J are TRBV27 and TRBJ1-6, with D uncertain. This CDR3 has 9 amino acids. CDR1 is MNHEY and CDR2 is SMNVEV in the germline V gene (reference sequence). V lost 8 bases, J lost 13 bases, and 6 bases lay in between. CDR3 in DNA: TGTGCCAGCCCTTTTCCCCTCCACTTT. Translation gives CASPFPLHF.

There are many counts of this clonotype. Mismatch with germline at one junction end may stem from a read error. The chain couples TRBV4-3 to TRBJ2-7; 9 nucleotides align to TRBD1. This CDR3 comprises 14 residues. CDR1 and CDR2 (germline): LGHNA, YSLEER. CDR3 sequence: CASSPGTGSYEQYF. In DNA, the CDR3 is TGTGCCAGCAGCCCTGGGACAGGGTCCTACGAGCAGTACTTC.

This clonotype was observed a handful of times. The V gene is TRBV5-5, the J gene TRBJ2-7; 8 bases fit TRBD1. The V and J ends lost 0 bases and 6 bases, in that order; junction bases with no gene match: 11. The CDR3 consists of 16 residues. From germline, CDR1 is SGHKS and CDR2 YYEKEE (reference sequence). The CDR3 spells CASSLVRTGIFGEQYF. The DNA of the CDR3 is TGTGCCAGCAGCTTGGTGAGGACAGGGATTTTTGGCGAGCAGTACTTC.